The 27 T cell receptor beta chains presented below share a single source sample, sequenced in a study of T cells after yellow fever vaccination. TCRdb recomputed calls from the 5' RACE reads with MiXCR, one row per CDR3 protein. This table has about 330,000 distinct CDR3 sequences, around 7% appearing once. The source material was PBMCs, sampled about 41 days after the first yellow fever vaccination. Receptors originate from a man aged 18 to 35 who received the YFV17D yellow fever vaccine.

The rearrangement joins TRBV7-2 to TRBJ2-1; 7 bases match TRBD1. Germline V gene sequence: CDR1 SGHTA, CDR2 FQGNSA. J was trimmed by 6 bases and V by 2 bases; bases with no gene match: 7. This CDR3 comprises 15 residues. CDR3 nucleotide sequence: TGTGCCAGCAGCTTAATAGTAGGGGGCCCCAATGAGCAGTTCTTC. It codes for CASSLIVGGPNEQFF.

This clonotype occurred many times. The V gene is TRBV24-1, the J gene TRBJ2-2, with D perhaps TRBD1 (6 bases). CDR1 is KGHDR and CDR2 is SFDVKD in the germline V gene. The germline V and J ends were trimmed by 2 bases and 4 bases, with 16 bases remaining between them. CDR3 length: 17 amino acids. CDR3 bases: TGTGCCACCAGTGATTATACACAGGGCGAAGGCACCGGGGAGCTGTTTTTT. It is translated as CATSDYTQGEGTGELFF.

This clonotype occurred a few times. The chain recombines TRBV4-1 with TRBJ1-5; 9 bases fit TRBD1. CDR1 and CDR2 (germline): MGHRA, YSYEKL. The CDR3 is 15 residues long. J was trimmed by 4 bases and V by 0 bases; bases with no gene match: 1. The CDR3 coding sequence is TGCGCCAGCAGCCAAGAGGGGACAGGGAATCAGCCCCAGCATTTT. It codes for CASSQEGTGNQPQHF.

This clonotype was picked up many times. The V gene is TRBV5-4, the J gene TRBJ2-1; D may be TRBD1 (6 bases). Looked up from germline, CDR1 is SGHNT and CDR2 is YYREEE (reference sequence). This CDR3 has 13 residues. The germline V and J ends were trimmed by 5 bases and 4 bases, with 10 bases remaining between them. This CDR3 is CASRPGQYNEQFF. The CDR3 nucleotides are TGTGCCAGCAGACCAGGACAGTACAATGAGCAGTTCTTC.

In the case of this clonotype: Possible read error: a much larger clone is one base away. The CDR3 DNA sequence: TGTGCCAGCAGTTTCCGACTAGCGGGGGTCGGGGAGCTGTTTTTT. Encoded protein: CASSFRLAGVGELFF. The rearrangement joins TRBV12-3 or TRBV12-4 to TRBJ2-2; 12 bases fit TRBD2. J was trimmed by 7 bases and V by 3 bases; bases with no gene match: 3. The CDR3 length is 15 residues.

The J gene is TRBJ2-3, the V gene TRBV4-1; D uncertain. The V gene's germline CDR1 is MGHRA and CDR2 YSYEKL. The CDR3 runs 14 residues. V dropped 3 bases and J dropped 3 bases, with 10 bases sitting between them. CDR3 in amino acids: CASSHYRETDTQYF. The CDR3 DNA follows: TGCGCCAGCAGCCATTATAGGGAAACAGATACGCAGTATTTT.

The sample holds many counts of this clonotype. This sequence joins TRBV5-5 and TRBJ2-5; no clear D. V lost 0 bases to trimming and J lost 1 base, with 7 bases between them. The CDR3 totals 14 residues. CDR1 is SGHKS, CDR2 YYEKEE, per germline (reference sequence). CDR3 DNA: TGTGCCAGCAGCTTGGAATGGATCCAAGAGACCCAGTACTTC. Translating it yields CASSLEWIQETQYF.

This clonotype came up a few times. The rearrangement links TRBV2 to TRBJ2-5, with unresolved D. Germline CDR1 SNHLY, CDR2 FYNNEI. The V and J ends lost 8 bases and 4 bases respectively, with 17 bases between them. The CDR3 spans 14 residues. The CDR3 protein is CASRPQFLGETQYF. The CDR3 region has the DNA TGTGCCAGCCGGCCACAGTTTTTAGGAGAGACCCAGTACTTC.

This clonotype has only a few counts. The rearrangement uses TRBV20-1 and TRBJ2-4; 10 bases match TRBD2. The trim removed 2 bases at V and 3 bases at J, leaving 1 base unmatched. Germline V CDR1 and CDR2: DFQATT, SNEGSKA (reference sequence). This CDR3 has 14 residues. Here the CDR3 DNA reads TGCAGTGCTAGATTAGCGGGGGGCAAAAACATTCAGTACTTC. It translates to CSARLAGGKNIQYF.

This clonotype showed up many times. The chain is built from TRBV9 and TRBJ1-1; TRBD1 is a possible D gene (6 bases). Germline V gives CDR1 SGDLS, CDR2 YYNGEE. The length of the CDR3 is 15 residues. V was clipped by 0 bases and J by 2 bases, with 11 bases between them. This CDR3 reads CASSVDYRENTEAFF. CDR3 in DNA: TGTGCCAGCAGCGTAGATTACAGGGAAAACACTGAAGCTTTCTTT.

This clonotype was picked up a small number of times. The chain uses TRBV20-1 and TRBJ1-2; D is unclear. Germline V gene lookup returns CDR1 DFQATT and CDR2 SNEGSKA (reference sequence). The V gene lost 1 base and the J gene lost 2 bases, with 8 bases spanning the gap. The CDR3 has 13 amino acids. The CDR3 sequence is CSARVGGNYGYTF. The CDR3 bases are TGCAGTGCTAGAGTAGGCGGGAACTATGGCTACACCTTC.

This clonotype has more than one count but fewer than ten. V gene TRBV5-5 combines with J gene TRBJ2-1, with TRBD1 as a possible D gene (5 bases). The CDR3 sequence is 14 residues long. The V end was cut by 2 bases, the J end by 5 bases, with 11 bases between. The germline V gene encodes CDR1 SGHKS and CDR2 YYEKEE (reference sequence). CDR3 in amino acids: CASSFNWGDNEQFF. The CDR3 bases are TGTGCCAGCAGCTTTAATTGGGGCGACAATGAGCAGTTCTTC.

The chain employs TRBV20-1 and TRBJ2-1; 7 nucleotides agree with TRBD2. Germline CDR1 is DFQATT and CDR2 is SNEGSKA (reference sequence). This CDR3 has 14 residues. V shed 0 bases, J shed 9 bases, and the junction held 8 bases outside the gene matches. CDR3 coding DNA: TGCAGTGCTAGAGACGCGACTAGCCTAGCTGAGCAGTTCTTC. Its protein product is CSARDATSLAEQFF.

This clonotype was counted at least ten times. The chain carries TRBV12-3 or TRBV12-4 and TRBJ2-7, with TRBD1 matching 9 bases. V lost 7 bases, J lost 6 bases, and 7 bases stayed unmatched. The CDR3 is 13 residues long. The CDR3: CASTRTGVSEQYV. CDR3 bases: TGTGCCAGCACCCGGACAGGGGTTTCCGAGCAGTACGTC.

This clonotype was seen ten or more times. J is TRBJ1-2 and V is TRBV12-3 or TRBV12-4; TRBD1 might be the D (6 bases). This CDR3 region has 12 residues. V dropped 6 bases and J dropped 3 bases, with 8 bases sitting between them. CDR3 sequence (DNA): TGTGCCAGCAGCCCAGGGGACTATGGCTACACCTTC. The encoded protein is CASSPGDYGYTF.

This clonotype was seen a handful of times. This rearrangement joins TRBV7-9 to TRBJ2-5; 8 nucleotides line up with TRBD1. Germline CDR1 reads SEHNR; CDR2 reads FQNEAQ (reference sequence). Trimming at V came to 5 bases and at J to 4 bases, leaving 9 bases not matched to a gene. The CDR3 totals 15 residues. CDR3 residues: CASSHGQGGRETQYF. The CDR3, as DNA: TGTGCCAGCAGCCACGGACAGGGCGGCCGAGAGACCCAGTACTTC.

This clonotype was recorded at least ten times. The gene calls are TRBV7-2 and TRBJ2-1; 7 bases agree with TRBD2. Germline CDR1 is SGHTA and CDR2 is FQGNSA. With 5 bases clipped from V and 4 bases from J, the junction kept 8 bases outside the gene matches. CDR3 length: 15 amino acids. CDR3 DNA sequence: TGTGCCAGCAGCACAAGCGGGGCACTATACAATGAGCAGTTCTTC. It codes for CASSTSGALYNEQFF.

This clonotype was recorded a few times. The chain is built from TRBV20-1 and TRBJ2-3; 7 bases fit TRBD1. The CDR3 sequence is 12 residues long. The trim removed 5 bases at V and 6 bases at J, leaving 5 bases unmatched. The V gene's germline CDR1 is DFQATT and CDR2 SNEGSKA (reference sequence). The chain's CDR3 is CSAPRGWDTQYF. The CDR3 DNA reads TGCAGTGCTCCCAGGGGGTGGGATACGCAGTATTTT.

Of note for this clonotype: Its ends do not fully match the called genes, so a read error is possible. The V gene is TRBV5-1, the J gene TRBJ1-2; 12 bases fit TRBD1. This CDR3 has 15 residues. The V gene's germline CDR1 is SGHRS and CDR2 YFSETQ. The CDR3 sequence is CANSWGTGGADGYTF. The CDR3 DNA reads TGCGCCAACAGCTGGGGGACAGGGGGCGCGGATGGCTACACCTTC.

In its sample, this clonotype was seen many times. The gene calls are TRBV4-1 and TRBJ2-3; D is unresolved. The CDR3 consists of 15 residues. Germline loops: CDR1 MGHRA, CDR2 YSYEKL. The V and J ends lost 0 bases and 6 bases respectively, with 13 bases between them. CDR3 DNA sequence: TGCGCCAGCAGCCAAGAATGGAAAGGGATGGATACGCAGTATTTT. Its protein is CASSQEWKGMDTQYF.

The rearrangement uses TRBV5-6 and TRBJ2-1; TRBD2 aligns across 12 bases. The length of the CDR3 is 17 residues. Germline V gene sequence: CDR1 SGHDT, CDR2 YYEEEE. V dropped 0 bases and J dropped 4; count of bases not matched to a gene: 5. CDR3 bases: TGTGCCAGCAGCTTGGATCTCGGGACTAGCGGGTACAATGAGCAGTTCTTC. Its protein product is CASSLDLGTSGYNEQFF.

This clonotype was seen more than once but under ten times. The chain employs TRBV6-2 or TRBV6-3 and TRBJ2-4; 8 bases align to TRBD1. This CDR3 spans 16 amino acids. V dropped 7 bases and J dropped 0; count of bases not matched to a gene: 8. Germline V lookup: CDR1 MNHEY, CDR2 SVGEGT. CDR3 protein: CASNHGDRLAKNIQYF. As DNA, the CDR3 is TGTGCCAGCAACCACGGGGACAGGCTAGCCAAAAACATTCAGTACTTC.

The chain combines TRBV10-3 with TRBJ2-5; 12 nucleotides match TRBD2. The CDR3 runs 14 residues. V lost 10 bases to trimming and J lost 3 bases; unmatched junction nucleotides: 6. Germline V gene sequence: CDR1 ENHRY, CDR2 SYGVKD. This chain's CDR3 is CATWTSGVKETQYF. DNA for the CDR3: TGTGCCACCTGGACTAGCGGGGTAAAAGAGACCCAGTACTTC.

The CDR3 region is CASRGQGARGANVLTF. CDR3 coding DNA: TGTGCCAGCAGAGGACAGGGGGCGCGTGGGGCCAACGTCCTGACTTTC. The J gene is TRBJ2-6, the V gene TRBV6-2 or TRBV6-3; the match to TRBD1 covers 11 bases. The CDR3 totals 16 residues. Germline trimming cut 6 bases from V and 3 bases from J; bases unmatched to any gene: 4. Germline lookup yields CDR1 MNHEY and CDR2 SVGEGT.

This chain links TRBV5-1 with TRBJ2-3; 9 nucleotides line up with TRBD2. The CDR3 extends over 15 amino acids. Germline trimming cut 2 bases from V and 2 bases from J; bases unmatched to any gene: 3. The germline V gene has CDR1 SGHRS and CDR2 YFSETQ. The DNA for the CDR3 is TGCGCCAGCAGCTTTATAGCGGGGGACACAGATACGCAGTATTTT. Protein sequence: CASSFIAGDTDTQYF.

At least ten counts were recorded for this clonotype. The chain links TRBV20-1 to TRBJ2-3; D remains ambiguous. Germline assignment: CDR1 DFQATT and CDR2 SNEGSKA (reference sequence). CDR3 length: 16 residues. V lost 3 bases to trimming and J lost 0 bases, with 16 bases between them. CDR3 nucleotide sequence: TGCAGTGCTAGTGTCCGGGCCCTCACTAGCACAGATACGCAGTATTTT. Its protein is CSASVRALTSTDTQYF.

This sequence joins TRBV7-8 and TRBJ2-1, with D perhaps given as TRBD1 or TRBD2 (5 bases each). The CDR3 runs to 17 residues. Germline V gene sequence: CDR1 SGHVS, CDR2 FQNEAQ. V gave up 3 bases and J gave up 7 bases, with 22 bases separating them. DNA of the CDR3: TGTGCCAGCAGCTTTTGGGGGTCCTGGCTTAATTTAAATGAGCAGTTCTTC. The encoded protein is CASSFWGSWLNLNEQFF.